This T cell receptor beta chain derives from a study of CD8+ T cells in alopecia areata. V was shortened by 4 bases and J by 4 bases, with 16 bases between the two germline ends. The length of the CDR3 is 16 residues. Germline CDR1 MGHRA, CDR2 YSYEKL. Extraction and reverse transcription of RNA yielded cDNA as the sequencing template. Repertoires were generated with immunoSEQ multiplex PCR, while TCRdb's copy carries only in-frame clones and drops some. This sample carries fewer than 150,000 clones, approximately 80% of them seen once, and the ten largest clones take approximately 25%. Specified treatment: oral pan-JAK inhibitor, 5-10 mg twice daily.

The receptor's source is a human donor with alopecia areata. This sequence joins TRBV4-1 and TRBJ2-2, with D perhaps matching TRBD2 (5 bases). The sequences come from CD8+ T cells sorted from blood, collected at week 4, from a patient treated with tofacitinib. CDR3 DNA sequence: TGCGCCAGCAGCCTCGTGGGTGGAGGACGCACCGGGGAGCTGTTTTTT. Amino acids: CASSLVGGGRTGELFF.